Listed here are 30 T cell receptor beta chains from one sample, sequenced in a study of T cells after yellow fever vaccination. MiXCR, applied by TCRdb to the 5' RACE reads, yields one record per CDR3 protein. The profile shows 500,000 to 650,000 distinct CDR3 sequences, roughly a sixth of them singletons. The source material was PBMCs, sampled 4 to 5 days after the first yellow fever vaccination. These receptors were taken from a young man who received the YFV17D yellow fever vaccine.

This clonotype was seen a single time. The gene calls are TRBV5-4 and TRBJ1-4, with D possibly being TRBD1 (6 bases). This CDR3 is 14 amino acids long. V dropped 2 bases and J dropped 6 bases, with 11 bases sitting between them. Germline CDR1 and CDR2: SGHNT and YYREEE (reference sequence). The CDR3 region is CASSFDRRDEKLFF. The CDR3 DNA reads as TGTGCCAGCAGCTTCGACAGGCGCGATGAAAAACTGTTTTTT.

J is TRBJ1-2 and V is TRBV6-5; the D gene is possibly TRBD1 (5 bases). V gave up 2 bases and J gave up 2 bases, with 12 bases separating them. The germline V gene encodes CDR1 MNHEY and CDR2 SVGAGI. CDR3 size: 15 residues. This CDR3 reads CASSYGGPLNYGYTF. The CDR3 bases are TGTGCCAGCAGTTACGGGGGACCCCTAAACTATGGCTACACCTTC.

The chain is built from TRBV25-1 and TRBJ2-2; perhaps TRBD2 as D (6 bases). Germline V lookup: CDR1 MGHDK, CDR2 SYGVNS. The CDR3 runs to 17 residues. Trimming removed 4 bases at V and 3 bases at J, with 18 bases between. The CDR3 loop is CASSGSSYGTHTGELFF. Here the CDR3 DNA reads TGTGCCAGCAGTGGGAGTAGCTACGGGACTCACACCGGGGAGCTGTTTTTT.

The CDR3 DNA is TGCGCCAGCAGCCACTTGTCCTACGAGCAGTACGTC. This sequence encodes CASSHLSYEQYV. The V and J genes are TRBV5-1 and TRBJ2-7, with D unclear. Germline V CDR1 and CDR2: SGHRS, YFSETQ. The CDR3 is 12 residues long. V gave up 4 bases and J gave up 1 base, with 6 bases separating them.

This clonotype was detected a few times. The chain employs TRBV2 and TRBJ2-7; the D call may be TRBD1 or TRBD2 (5 bases each). CDR1 is SNHLY and CDR2 is FYNNEI in the germline V gene. The CDR3 runs to 13 residues. Trimming shortened V by 8 bases and J by 6 bases, and 17 bases separated the two germline ends. The CDR3 DNA reads as TGTGCCAGCTCCACGGGGCCAAGGTCCGAGCAGTACTTC. Protein product: CASSTGPRSEQYF.

The chain couples TRBV6-1 to TRBJ2-1; D not certain. V was shortened by 6 bases and J by 0 bases, with 15 bases between the two germline ends. CDR3 length: 16 residues. Germline loops: CDR1 MNHNS, CDR2 SASEGT. In DNA, the CDR3 is TGTGCCAGCAGCTTTCGACCCGACGGCTCCTACAATGAGCAGTTCTTC. This encodes CASSFRPDGSYNEQFF.

This clonotype has more than one count but fewer than ten. The genes are TRBV12-3 or TRBV12-4 and TRBJ1-1, with unresolved D. V lost 3 bases, J lost 1 base, and 15 bases lay in between. The CDR3 length is 16 residues. CDR3 sequence reads: CASSLGFALGNTEAFF. CDR3 in DNA: TGTGCCAGCAGTTTGGGCTTTGCCCTAGGGAACACTGAAGCTTTCTTT.

This clonotype showed up many times. This chain connects TRBV29-1 to TRBJ2-5; tentatively, D is TRBD1 or TRBD2 (5 bases each). The germline V gene has CDR1 SQVTM and CDR2 ANQGSEA. The germline V and J ends were trimmed by 4 bases and 1 base, with 16 bases remaining between them. This CDR3 is 15 amino acids long. This CDR3 reads CSVAPQTGLQETQYF. For the CDR3, the DNA is TGCAGCGTTGCCCCGCAAACAGGACTCCAAGAGACCCAGTACTTC. Full variable domain (missing parts from reference TRBV29-1 and TRBJ2-5): SAVISQKPSRDICQRGTSLTIQCQVDSQVTMMFWYRQQPGQSLTLIATANQGSEATYESGFVIDKFPISRPNLTFSTLTVSNMSPEDSSIYLCSVAPQTGLQETQYFGPGTRLLVL.

The table lists this clonotype with a count of one. The chain combines TRBV24-1 with TRBJ2-3, with no clear D. V lost 4 bases and J lost 2, with 9 bases in between. The CDR3 runs to 14 residues. Germline-derived CDR1 and CDR2 are KGHDR and SFDVKD. CDR3 DNA: TGTGCCACCAGTGACTGGGCATCCACAGATACGCAGTATTTT. Translated, it gives CATSDWASTDTQYF.

This clonotype was counted only a few times. The rearrangement uses TRBV5-5 and TRBJ1-6; no definite D call. CDR1 is SGHKS and CDR2 is YYEKEE in the germline V gene (reference sequence). The CDR3 consists of 12 residues. V was trimmed by 2 bases and J by 11 bases, leaving 8 bases between them. The CDR3 DNA reads as TGTGCCAGCAGCTTCGGGCGAACACCCCTCCACTTT. This gives the protein CASSFGRTPLHF.

The chain combines TRBV4-2 with TRBJ1-2, with a weak D call TRBD1 (5 bases). The germline CDR1 and CDR2 sequences are LGHNA and YNFKEQ. Trimming removed 0 bases at V and 5 bases at J, with 7 bases between. The CDR3 covers 13 residues. In nucleotides, the CDR3 is TGTGCCAGCAGCCAAGATGGGGGTTATGGCTACACCTTC. This sequence encodes CASSQDGGYGYTF.

The V and J genes are TRBV7-9 and TRBJ2-7; maybe TRBD1 (5 bases). The CDR3 extends over 17 amino acids. Germline V gives CDR1 SEHNR, CDR2 FQNEAQ (reference sequence). Between the trimmed V and J ends, which lost 1 base and 1 base, there was a span of 17 bases. The CDR3 spells CASSLGRQGPASYEQYF. Written as DNA, the CDR3 is TGTGCCAGCAGCTTAGGACGGCAGGGCCCAGCTTCCTACGAGCAGTACTTC.

The chain uses TRBV7-2 and TRBJ1-1; tentatively, D is TRBD1 (6 bases). Trimming stripped 3 bases from V and 5 bases from J, with 13 bases between. Germline CDR1 SGHTA, CDR2 FQGNSA. This CDR3 spans 14 amino acids. The DNA for the CDR3 is TGTGCCAGCAGCTTTGCGGGGGGCTTGACTGAAGCTTTCTTT. As protein: CASSFAGGLTEAFF.

The chain links TRBV7-6 to TRBJ2-5, with 11 bases lining up with TRBD2. V lost 0 bases and J lost 5; bases outside the gene matches: 8. Germline CDR1 reads SGHVS; CDR2 reads FNYEAQ. The CDR3 loop spans 17 amino acids. The CDR3 DNA sequence: TGTGCCAGCAGCTTAGCGCCTAGCGGGGGGAAAGCGGAGACCCAGTACTTC. Translation gives CASSLAPSGGKAETQYF.

The chain carries TRBV11-2 and TRBJ2-2; 7 nucleotides line up with TRBD1. This CDR3 spans 14 amino acids. Germline CDR1 reads SGHAT; CDR2 reads FQNNGV. The trim removed 8 bases at V and 4 bases at J, leaving 7 bases unmatched. CDR3 DNA: TGTGCCAGCGACACAGGGGTCTCCACCGGGGAGCTGTTTTTT. Amino acid sequence: CASDTGVSTGELFF.

This clonotype was observed a single time. The chain links TRBV7-2 to TRBJ1-2, with D possibly TRBD1 on 5 matching bases. Per germline, CDR1 SGHTA and CDR2 FQGNSA. The CDR3 covers 15 residues. V lost 4 bases and J lost 6, with 18 bases in between. CDR3 nucleotide sequence: TGTGCCAGCAGCTCGGGACCAAGGGCGTCTGATGGCTACACCTTC. It is translated as CASSSGPRASDGYTF.

The chain carries TRBV4-1 and TRBJ2-5, with TRBD2 matching 13 bases. The CDR3 loop spans 15 amino acids. The ends lost 4 bases at V and 5 bases at J; junction bases unmatched: 4. Germline V gene lookup returns CDR1 MGHRA and CDR2 YSYEKL. The CDR3 region has the DNA TGCGCCAGCAGCCGAGGACTAGCGGGGGAGGAGACCCAGTACTTC. Its protein product is CASSRGLAGEETQYF.

Details on this clonotype: The CDR3 ends on some other residue instead of the conserved phenylalanine or tryptophan, so this is likely a read error. The rearrangement uses TRBV18 and TRBJ2-5; 10 bases agree with TRBD2. The junction had 4 bases not matched to a gene; V was cut back by 1 base and J by 5 bases. Germline loops: CDR1 KGHSH, CDR2 LQKENI. The length of the CDR3 is 15 residues. In DNA, the CDR3 is TGTGCCAGCTCACCACGGAGCGGGGGGGATGAGACCCAGTACCTC. As protein: CASSPRSGGDETQYL.

This clonotype was found a few times. The rearrangement uses TRBV7-2 and TRBJ1-4, with 7 positions matching TRBD1. J gave up 7 bases and V 5 bases, and 10 bases lay outside the gene matches. The V gene's germline CDR1 is SGHTA and CDR2 FQGNSA. CDR3 length: 15 amino acids. The CDR3 loop is CASSPGDSSSEKLFF. The DNA of the CDR3 is TGTGCCAGCAGCCCCGGGGACAGCTCCAGTGAAAAACTGTTTTTT.

This clonotype occurred a few times. The CDR3 here is CATSDLSDPQEKLFF. CDR3 bases: TGTGCCACCAGTGATTTGTCGGATCCACAAGAAAAACTGTTTTTT. V usage is TRBV24-1 and J usage is TRBJ1-4, with D uncertain. V was trimmed by 0 bases and J by 8 bases, leaving 12 bases between them. The CDR3 has 15 amino acids. The V gene's germline CDR1 is KGHDR and CDR2 SFDVKD.

The chain employs TRBV15 and TRBJ1-1; D unresolved. Germline V gene lookup returns CDR1 LNHNV and CDR2 YYDKDF (reference sequence). The V and J ends lost 3 bases and 11 bases respectively, with 16 bases between them. The CDR3 is made up of 13 amino acids. Here the CDR3 DNA reads TGTGCCACCAGCAGGCGCGCTTTAGAACGGGCTTTCTTT. Translating gives CATSRRALERAFF. The full variable domain, with the rest looked up from reference TRBV15 and TRBJ1-1, is DAMVIQNPRYQVTQFGKPVTLSCSQTLNHNVMYWYQQKSSQAPKLLFHYYDKDFNNEADTPDNFQSRRPNTSFCFLDIRSPGLGDTAMYLCATSRRALERAFFGQGTRLTVV.

This clonotype has just a few counts. The genes are TRBV12-3 or TRBV12-4 and TRBJ1-4, with D possibly matching TRBD1 (6 bases). V dropped 8 bases and J dropped 5 bases, with 24 bases sitting between them. There are 17 residues in the CDR3. CDR3 sequence: CASGRFERGLTNEKLFF. In DNA form, the CDR3 reads TGTGCCAGCGGAAGGTTCGAGCGGGGGCTTACAAATGAAAAACTGTTTTTT.

The chain couples TRBV6-4 to TRBJ2-7; TRBD1 matches 9 bases. Germline V gene sequence: CDR1 MRHNA, CDR2 SNTAGT. Unmatched junction bases numbered 4, after V lost 4 bases and J lost 0 bases. The CDR3 extends over 15 amino acids. CDR3 bases: TGTGCCAGCAGTGGTGAGACAGGGGGCTCCTACGAGCAGTACTTC. This gives the protein CASSGETGGSYEQYF.

The J gene is TRBJ2-3, the V gene TRBV6-5; D gene ambiguous. The CDR3 covers 14 residues. V lost 2 bases to trimming and J lost 0 bases, with 6 bases between them. Germline V gives CDR1 MNHEY, CDR2 SVGAGI. For the CDR3, the DNA is TGTGCCAGCAGTTACACAGCAAGCACAGATACGCAGTATTTT. Protein sequence: CASSYTASTDTQYF.

The chain joins TRBV9 to TRBJ2-7; 8 positions agree with TRBD1. Germline trimming cut 0 bases from V and 2 bases from J; bases unmatched to any gene: 4. Germline V gives CDR1 SGDLS, CDR2 YYNGEE. The CDR3 covers 15 residues. The CDR3 is CASSVETGVPYEQYF. The CDR3 region has the DNA TGTGCCAGCAGCGTAGAGACAGGGGTACCCTACGAGCAGTACTTC.

This clonotype was recorded a few times. The rearrangement uses TRBV28 and TRBJ2-5; D is tentatively TRBD1 or TRBD2 (5 bases each). The CDR3 runs to 13 residues. Germline CDR1 and CDR2: MDHEN and SYDVKM. V lost 8 bases and J lost 2, with 12 bases in between. CDR3 amino acids: CASLRGTQETQYF. DNA for the CDR3: TGTGCCAGCCTGAGGGGAACGCAAGAGACCCAGTACTTC.

The chain has TRBV20-1 and TRBJ1-5; tentatively, D is TRBD1 (5 bases). Trimming cost V 1 base and J 2 bases, with 12 bases left between them. The CDR3 sequence is 15 residues long. CDR1 and CDR2 (germline): DFQATT, SNEGSKA (reference sequence). The CDR3 DNA sequence: TGCAGTGCTAGAGTGGCGGGGACGGGCAATCAGCCCCAGCATTTT. Protein sequence: CSARVAGTGNQPQHF.

The J gene is TRBJ2-7, the V gene TRBV5-4; tentative D call: TRBD2 (6 bases). Germline CDR1 and CDR2: SGHNT and YYREEE (reference sequence). This CDR3 is 13 amino acids long. V dropped 2 bases and J dropped 5 bases, with 11 bases sitting between them. DNA for the CDR3: TGTGCCAGCAGCTTACGGGGCGGGGACGAGCAGTACGTC. Translated, it gives CASSLRGGDEQYV.

Points on this clonotype: This CDR3 fails to terminate in the conserved phenylalanine or tryptophan, so it likely reflects a read error. The chain recombines TRBV4-3 with TRBJ2-5; D remains unclear. V lost 1 base to trimming and J lost 1 base, with 10 bases between them. The CDR3 loop spans 15 amino acids. Germline assignment: CDR1 LGHNA and CDR2 YSLEER. The CDR3 sequence: CASSQVGPTQETQYY. The CDR3 coding sequence is TGCGCCAGCAGCCAAGTGGGCCCCACCCAAGAGACCCAGTACTAC.

This clonotype was seen only a few times. The chain is built from TRBV9 and TRBJ1-6; D unclear. CDR3 size: 12 residues. Germline V gives CDR1 SGDLS, CDR2 YYNGEE. V dropped 4 bases and J dropped 8 bases, with 7 bases sitting between them. Here the CDR3 DNA reads TGTGCCAGCAGCAGCGAGCATTCACCCCTCCACTTT. Protein: CASSSEHSPLHF.